A single sample gave rise to the 32 T cell receptor beta chains below, sequenced in a study of shared clonotypes between healthy human individuals. The protocol was immunoSEQ multiplex PCR, while the TCRdb copy is restricted to in-frame clones and leaves out a portion. The table lists a few million clones, just over 90% of them singletons. The sample taken for sequencing was naive CD4+ T cells sorted from blood. Stated subset: CD45RA+ positively selected. The receptor source for this set is a man aged 18 to 35 in good health.

Details on this clone: One end of the junction does not line up with germline, which may come from a read error. The rearrangement joins TRBV7-7 to TRBJ2-7; TRBD2 might be the D (5 bases). The germline V gene has CDR1 SSHAT and CDR2 FNYEAQ (reference sequence). This CDR3 comprises 14 residues. The CDR3 spells CASSPISGSYEQYF. The CDR3 DNA is TGTGCTAGCAGCCCGATCAGCGGCTCCTACGAGCAGTACTTC.

This clone was seen a single time. The rearrangement links TRBV9 to TRBJ1-4; 9 bases map to TRBD1. CDR3 size: 15 residues. V lost 4 bases to trimming and J lost 2 bases; unmatched junction nucleotides: 3. Germline V gives CDR1 SGDLS, CDR2 YYNGEE. The CDR3 loop reads CASSTGQGTNEKLFF. For the CDR3, the DNA is TGTGCCAGCAGCACCGGACAGGGGACTAATGAAAAACTGTTTTTT.

This clone was counted between two and nine times. CDR3: CASSRETGGFYQPQHF. In DNA form, the CDR3 reads TGTGCCAGCAGCCGAGAAACAGGGGGATTCTATCAGCCCCAGCATTTT. The rearrangement joins TRBV28 to TRBJ1-5; 8 positions agree with TRBD1. The CDR3 is 16 amino acids. Germline V CDR1 and CDR2: MDHEN, SYDVKM. Germline trimming cut 6 bases from V and 5 bases from J; bases unmatched to any gene: 12.

The gene calls are TRBV21-1 and TRBJ1-2. TRBV21-1 is deemed a pseudogene. The CDR3 runs to 17 residues. CDR3 residues: CASSIEGGILQPIGYTF. CDR3 coding DNA: TGTGCCAGCAGCATAGAGGGCGGCATACTCCAACCAATTGGCTACACCTTC.

This clone showed up just once. The DNA of the CDR3 is TGTGCCAGCAGCTTGACAACCGGGACAGGGAGCTACGAGCAGTACTTC. This encodes CASSLTTGTGSYEQYF. The chain links TRBV7-2 to TRBJ2-7; the match to TRBD1 covers 9 bases. V shed 3 bases, J shed 3 bases, and the junction held 9 bases outside the gene matches. The CDR3 is 16 amino acids. Germline V gene sequence: CDR1 SGHTA, CDR2 FQGNSA.

As for this clone: Other DNA sequences within the sample encode an identical CDR3. The chain couples TRBV7-2 to TRBJ2-1; TRBD2 agrees at 12 bases. The CDR3 consists of 16 residues. CDR1 is SGHTA, CDR2 FQGNSA, per germline. V shed 4 bases and J 4 bases; nucleotides not matched to a gene: 5. The CDR3 sequence: CASSSAGTSGYNEQFF. DNA of the CDR3: TGTGCCAGCAGCTCCGCCGGGACTAGCGGGTACAATGAGCAGTTCTTC.

The rearrangement links TRBV19 to TRBJ2-7, with D possibly TRBD2 on 5 matching bases. Looked up from germline, CDR1 is LNHDA and CDR2 is SQIVND (reference sequence). The CDR3 sequence is 12 residues long. The V end lost 5 bases, the J end lost 3 bases, and 8 bases lay between the germline ends. CDR3 protein: CASSGDYYEQYF. CDR3 nucleotide sequence: TGTGCCAGTAGTGGTGACTACTACGAGCAGTACTTC.

The chain employs TRBV7-2 and TRBJ2-7; a weak D match, TRBD2 (7 bases). Trimming removed 7 bases from V and 2 bases from J, with 18 bases in between. Germline V gene lookup returns CDR1 SGHTA and CDR2 FQGNSA. This CDR3 spans 15 amino acids. The CDR3 reads CASTLLGGDAYEQYF. In nucleotides, the CDR3 is TGTGCCAGCACCTTGCTAGGGGGGGATGCCTACGAGCAGTACTTC. Full variable domain (outside the CDR3, taken from reference TRBV7-2 and TRBJ2-7): GAGVSQSPSNKVTEKGKDVELRCDPISGHTALYWYRQSLGQGLEFLIYFQGNSAPDKSGLPSDRFSAERTGGSVSTLTIQRTQQEDSAVYLCASTLLGGDAYEQYFGPGTRLTVT.

V usage is TRBV7-9 and J usage is TRBJ2-7; a weak D match, TRBD1 (5 bases). CDR1 and CDR2 (germline): SEHNR, FQNEAQ (reference sequence). This CDR3 region has 14 residues. V lost 7 bases to trimming and J lost 3 bases, with 16 bases between them. CDR3 loop: CASTLTPGNYEQYF. In DNA, the CDR3 is TGTGCCAGCACCCTTACCCCAGGGAACTACGAGCAGTACTTC.

The CDR3, as DNA: TGTGCCAGCGGCAGCGGGACCACCGGGGAGCTGTTTTTT. Translated, it gives CASGSGTTGELFF. The V call is TRBV7-3, the J call TRBJ2-2; TRBD2 matches at 7 bases. CDR3 size: 13 residues. Germline V lookup: CDR1 SGHTA, CDR2 FQGTGA. With 8 bases clipped from V and 4 bases from J, the junction kept 4 bases outside the gene matches.

This clone was recorded only once. The V and J genes are TRBV6-1 and TRBJ2-7, with 8 bases identical to TRBD1. Per the germline V gene, CDR1 is MNHNS and CDR2 is SASEGT. V shed 4 bases and J 2 bases; nucleotides not matched to a gene: 7. CDR3 length: 15 residues. In DNA, the CDR3 is TGTGCCAGCAGTGTCCAGGGACAGGTCCCCTACGAGCAGTACTTC. It codes for CASSVQGQVPYEQYF.

This chain uses TRBV5-1 with TRBJ2-6; 7 bases fit TRBD1. The germline V gene encodes CDR1 SGHRS and CDR2 YFSETQ. The CDR3 is 13 amino acids. Trimming took 2 bases from V and 11 from J; bases not matched to a gene: 4. For the CDR3, the DNA is TGCGCCAGCAGCTTATTAACAGGGGACGTCCTGACTTTC. Translated, it gives CASSLLTGDVLTF.

This rearrangement joins TRBV11-2 to TRBJ1-6, with D possibly TRBD1 on 5 matching bases. Germline V gives CDR1 SGHAT, CDR2 FQNNGV. Trimming removed 1 base at V and 8 bases at J, with 18 bases between. The CDR3 sequence is 17 residues long. The CDR3 here is CASSLGGKGDGYSPLHF. DNA of the CDR3: TGTGCCAGCAGCTTAGGAGGTAAAGGGGACGGTTATTCACCCCTCCACTTT.

The chain recombines TRBV10-2 with TRBJ2-1; 12 bases fit TRBD2. Unmatched junction bases numbered 5, after V lost 6 bases and J lost 5 bases. Germline CDR1 is WSHSY and CDR2 is SAAADI. The CDR3 consists of 15 residues. Here the CDR3 reads CASRRLAGDHNEQFF. The CDR3 coding sequence is TGCGCCAGCAGGAGACTAGCGGGAGACCACAATGAGCAGTTCTTC.

This chain links TRBV4-3 with TRBJ2-3, with 15 bases aligning to TRBD2. This CDR3 is 18 amino acids long. CDR1 and CDR2 from the germline V gene are LGHNA and YSLEER. J gave up 4 bases and V 1 base, and 6 bases lay outside the gene matches. The CDR3 loop is CASSQGTSGRVMADTQYF. CDR3 DNA: TGCGCCAGCAGCCAAGGGACTAGCGGGAGGGTGATGGCAGATACGCAGTATTTT.

This clone was seen once. The rearrangement uses TRBV19 and TRBJ2-2; 9 bases match TRBD1. The CDR3 loop spans 15 amino acids. V gave up 5 bases and J gave up 5 bases; unmatched junction bases: 6. Germline V lookup: CDR1 LNHDA, CDR2 SQIVND (reference sequence). CDR3: CASSPTGGITGELFF. CDR3 nucleotide sequence: TGTGCCAGTAGTCCTACAGGGGGCATTACCGGGGAGCTGTTTTTT.

The chain has TRBV28 and TRBJ2-7; D is unclear. V was shortened by 5 bases and J by 6 bases, with 17 bases between the two germline ends. Germline assignment: CDR1 MDHEN and CDR2 SYDVKM. The CDR3 consists of 14 residues. CDR3 in DNA: TGTGCCAGCAGTCTGCCCCCCTCCGAGCCCGAGCAGTACTTC. As protein: CASSLPPSEPEQYF.

V usage is TRBV19 and J usage is TRBJ1-6; the match to TRBD1 covers 9 bases. Per the germline V gene, CDR1 is LNHDA and CDR2 is SQIVND (reference sequence). V lost 5 bases to trimming and J lost 10 bases; unmatched junction nucleotides: 6. The CDR3 sequence is 14 residues long. The CDR3 region is CASSEGQGRSPLHF. The CDR3 bases are TGTGCCAGTAGTGAGGGACAGGGACGGTCACCCCTCCACTTT.

The J gene is TRBJ2-7, the V gene TRBV4-2, with 7 bases identical to TRBD2. Germline V gives CDR1 LGHNA, CDR2 YNFKEQ. Trimming removed 1 base from V and 6 bases from J; junction bases left unmatched: 12. The CDR3 contains 16 residues. CDR3 protein: CASSQGLSAGEGEQYF. In nucleotides, the CDR3 is TGTGCCAGCAGCCAAGGTCTGAGCGCGGGAGAAGGCGAGCAGTACTTC.

The rearrangement joins TRBV28 to TRBJ1-5; D is uncertain. V lost 6 bases, J lost 2 bases, and 8 bases lay in between. The CDR3 runs 13 residues. Germline V gene data show CDR1 as MDHEN and CDR2 as SYDVKM. The CDR3 coding sequence is TGTGCCAGCAGCCAGAGGGGCAATCAGCCCCAGCATTTT. Amino acids: CASSQRGNQPQHF.

This chain joins TRBV6-6 and TRBJ1-3; D is uncertain. Looked up from germline, CDR1 is MNHNY and CDR2 is SVGAGI (reference sequence). Trimming stripped 7 bases from V and 7 bases from J, with 14 bases between. CDR3 length equals 13 residues. DNA of the CDR3: TGTGCCAGCATCCCGGACGCAGGTAACACCATATATTTT. This translates into CASIPDAGNTIYF.

The chain links TRBV4-3 to TRBJ2-2; D unclear. CDR3 length: 16 residues. V gave up 0 bases and J gave up 9 bases, with 17 bases separating them. The germline CDR1 and CDR2 sequences are LGHNA and YSLEER. CDR3 protein: CASSQDGFGSRRELFF. The CDR3 DNA follows: TGCGCCAGCAGCCAAGATGGTTTCGGGTCCCGGCGGGAGCTGTTTTTT.

The V call is TRBV27, the J call TRBJ1-5; D is unclear. Between the trimmed V and J ends, which lost 2 bases and 0 bases, there was a span of 5 bases. Germline V lookup: CDR1 MNHEY, CDR2 SMNVEV (reference sequence). This CDR3 region has 14 residues. The CDR3 reads CASSLRISNQPQHF. The CDR3, as DNA: TGTGCCAGCAGTTTACGGATTAGCAATCAGCCCCAGCATTTT.

J is TRBJ2-7 and V is TRBV21-1; the table calls TRBD1, which could not be checked here. TRBV21-1 counts as a pseudogene. This CDR3 is built from 16 residues. The CDR3 sequence: CASSTKGRQGVSEQYF. CDR3 in DNA: TGTGCCAGCAGCACAAAGGGGAGGCAGGGGGTCTCCGAGCAGTACTTC.

V is TRBV9 and J is TRBJ2-2; D gene unclear. V lost 3 bases to trimming and J lost 2 bases, with 5 bases between them. This CDR3 comprises 13 residues. In germline, CDR1 is SGDLS, CDR2 YYNGEE. Here the CDR3 DNA reads TGTGCCAGCAGCGACTTTAACACCGGGGAGCTGTTTTTT. This sequence encodes CASSDFNTGELFF.

As DNA, the CDR3 is TGTGCCAGCAGCTTGGGTGTACGGGAGGGCCATACCGGGGAGCTGTTTTTT. It is translated as CASSLGVREGHTGELFF. The genes are TRBV5-4 and TRBJ2-2, with 8 bases fitting TRBD2. J was trimmed by 5 bases and V by 0 bases; bases with no gene match: 9. CDR3 length: 17 amino acids. Germline CDR1 reads SGHNT; CDR2 reads YYREEE (reference sequence).

For the CDR3, the DNA is TGCGCCAGCAGCACCGGGACTAGCGGGAGTTGGAAAGAGACCCAGTACTTC. As protein: CASSTGTSGSWKETQYF. J is TRBJ2-5 and V is TRBV5-1; 14 bases line up with TRBD2. The CDR3 runs to 17 residues. Germline V gives CDR1 SGHRS, CDR2 YFSETQ. The V segment lost 4 bases and the J segment 3 bases; nucleotides outside the gene matches: 8.

The CDR3 loop is CASSLSPSWGAQYF. The CDR3, as DNA: TGTGCCAGCAGCTTATCCCCCAGTTGGGGGGCCCAGTACTTC. The gene calls are TRBV7-9 and TRBJ2-5, with D possibly matching TRBD2 (6 bases). Germline V gene lookup returns CDR1 SEHNR and CDR2 FQNEAQ (reference sequence). This CDR3 region has 14 residues. Trimming took 2 bases from V and 9 from J, leaving 16 bases between them.

The chain carries TRBV5-6 and TRBJ1-6, with a possible D match to TRBD1 (5 bases). The length of the CDR3 is 15 residues. Trimming removed 3 bases at V and 7 bases at J, with 14 bases between. In germline, CDR1 is SGHDT, CDR2 YYEEEE. DNA for the CDR3: TGTGCCAGCAGCTACCTGACAGAAGACAATTCACCCCTCCACTTT. Protein: CASSYLTEDNSPLHF.

The gene calls are TRBV11-3 and TRBJ2-5; tentative D call: TRBD2 (6 bases). Germline CDR1 reads SGHNT; CDR2 reads YENEEA. The CDR3 spans 13 residues. V lost 5 bases and J lost 5, with 12 bases in between. CDR3 nucleotide sequence: TGTGCCAGCAGCAGCGGGCCTTCGGAGACCCAGTACTTC. Amino acids: CASSSGPSETQYF.

The CDR3 coding sequence is TGTGCCAGCAGTGTTTTGGGAGACAATCAGCCCCAGCATTTT. Its protein is CASSVLGDNQPQHF. The V and J genes are TRBV6-1 and TRBJ1-5, with D uncertain. V lost 4 bases, J lost 3 bases, and 10 bases lay in between. The length of the CDR3 is 14 residues. From germline, CDR1 is MNHNS and CDR2 SASEGT.

The CDR3 DNA reads TGTGCCAGCAGCTTAGCCGGGGGCTTCGGTGAAAAACTGTTTTTT. The encoded protein is CASSLAGGFGEKLFF. The chain carries TRBV11-2 and TRBJ1-4; weak D call: TRBD1 (6 bases). CDR3 length equals 15 residues. Trimming shortened V by 1 base and J by 7 bases, and 13 bases separated the two germline ends. Germline V gene lookup returns CDR1 SGHAT and CDR2 FQNNGV.